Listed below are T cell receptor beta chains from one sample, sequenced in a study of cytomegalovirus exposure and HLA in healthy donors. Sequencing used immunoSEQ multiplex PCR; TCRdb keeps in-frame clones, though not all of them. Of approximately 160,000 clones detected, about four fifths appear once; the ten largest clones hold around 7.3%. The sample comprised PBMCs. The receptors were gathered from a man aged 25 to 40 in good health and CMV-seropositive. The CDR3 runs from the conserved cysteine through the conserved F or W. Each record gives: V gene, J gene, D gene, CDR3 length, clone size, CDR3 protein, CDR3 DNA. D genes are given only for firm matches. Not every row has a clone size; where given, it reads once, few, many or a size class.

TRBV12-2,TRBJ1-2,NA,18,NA,CASRLEIPSLTDFYGYTF,TGTGCAAGTCGCTTAGAGATCCCATCCCTGACAGACTTTTATGGCTACACCTTC
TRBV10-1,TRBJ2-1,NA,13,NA,CASSEGTLKGQFF,TGCGCCAGCAGTGAGGGGACATTGAAGGGCCAGTTCTTC
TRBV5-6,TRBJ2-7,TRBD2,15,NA,CASSLKSGSDYEQYF,TGTGCCAGCAGCTTAAAGAGCGGGAGTGACTACGAGCAGTACTTC
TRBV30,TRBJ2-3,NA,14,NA,CAWRGTVSTDTQYF,TGTGCCTGGAGGGGCACGGTAAGCACAGATACGCAGTATTTT
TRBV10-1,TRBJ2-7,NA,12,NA,CASSGTGSEQYF,TGCGCCAGCAGCGGCACAGGGTCCGAGCAGTACTTC
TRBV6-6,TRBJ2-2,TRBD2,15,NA,CASSLAGGLTGELFF,TGTGCCAGCAGCCTAGCGGGGGGACTCACCGGGGAGCTGTTTTTT
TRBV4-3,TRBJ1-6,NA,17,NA,CASSQDLSSSYNSPLHF,TGCGCCAGCAGCCAAGATCTCTCTAGCTCCTATAATTCACCCCTCCACTTT
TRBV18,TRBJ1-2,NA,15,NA,CASSPQATLDYGYTF,TGTGCCAGCTCACCGCAGGCGACCCTCGACTATGGCTACACCTTC
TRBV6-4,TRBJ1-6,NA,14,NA,CASSEARVDSPLHF,TGTGCCAGCAGTGAAGCCAGGGTAGACTCACCCCTCCACTTT
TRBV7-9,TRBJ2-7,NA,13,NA,CASSLDSLYEQYF,TGTGCCAGCAGCTTGGACAGCCTCTACGAGCAGTACTTC
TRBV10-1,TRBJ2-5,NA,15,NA,CASSDLGLPIETQYF,TGCGCCAGCAGTGACCTTGGACTGCCTATCGAGACCCAGTACTTC
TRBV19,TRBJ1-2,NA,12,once,CASSMGDIGYTF,TGTGCCAGTAGTATGGGGGACATTGGCTACACCTTC
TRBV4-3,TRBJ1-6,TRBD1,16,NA,CASSQDRDRMGSPLHF,TGCGCCAGCAGCCAAGATCGGGACAGAATGGGTTCACCCCTCCACTTT
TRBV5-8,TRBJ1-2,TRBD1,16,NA,CASSRKGTAIAYGYTF,TGTGCCAGCAGCCGGAAGGGGACAGCGATCGCCTATGGCTACACCTTC
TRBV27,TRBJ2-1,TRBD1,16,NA,CASSSGTGPSYNEQFF,TGTGCCAGCAGCTCAGGGACAGGGCCCTCCTACAATGAGCAGTTCTTC
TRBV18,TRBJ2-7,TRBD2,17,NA,CASSPSGSGGPTYEQYF,TGTGCCAGCTCACCCTCAGGGAGCGGGGGGCCAACCTACGAGCAGTACTTC
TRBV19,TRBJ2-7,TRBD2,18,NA,CASSIVRLAGGSYGEQYF,TGTGCCAGTAGTATAGTTCGACTAGCGGGAGGCAGCTACGGGGAGCAGTACTTC
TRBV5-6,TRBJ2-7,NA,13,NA,CASTTVGEDEQYF,TGTGCCAGCACCACCGTGGGAGAGGACGAGCAGTACTTC
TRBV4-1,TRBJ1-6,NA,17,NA,CASSQDPLDRSNSPLHF,TGCGCCAGCAGCCAAGATCCGCTGGACAGATCGAATTCACCCCTCCACTTT
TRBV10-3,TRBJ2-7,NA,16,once,CAISGVQGTMSYEQYF,TGTGCCATCAGTGGGGTTCAGGGGACGATGTCCTACGAGCAGTACTTC